This TCR beta chain was documented in a study of cytomegalovirus exposure and HLA in healthy donors. Study-wide points: The investigators catalogued 150 to 200 TCR beta chains as cytomegalovirus-associated. Most TCR sequences proved rare, with some public TCRs found in many donors. In vitro data verified three CMV-associated chains as specific for CMV antigens.

Trimming shortened V by 6 bases and J by 1 base, and 15 bases separated the two germline ends. Germline values: CDR1 SEHNR, CDR2 FQNEAQ (reference sequence). The CDR3 is 16 residues long. The donors were members of the validation cohort comprising roughly 130 subjects, separate from the roughly 700-subject first cohort. On this clone itself: Its antigen remains unidentified.

The protocol was immunoSEQ multiplex PCR, while the TCRdb copy is restricted to in-frame clones and leaves out a portion. The table lists around 250,000 clones, around 89% of them singletons, with under 0.4% in the top ten. The sample taken for sequencing was PBMCs. The V and J genes are TRBV7-9 and TRBJ2-2; possible D gene TRBD2, 6 bases. This receptor was identified in a woman aged 18-35 years in good health and CMV-seronegative. For the CDR3, the DNA is TGTGCCAGCAGTTATAACGGGGGACGGAACACCGGGGAGCTGTTTTTT. It translates to CASSYNGGRNTGELFF.